One sample yielded the 25 T cell receptor beta chains listed below, sequenced in a study of Graves' ophthalmopathy and Graves' hyperthyroidism. The study amplified TCR beta CDR3 regions using RNA transcripts. HTBI primers served in a first-round RT-PCR, which a second-round multiplex PCR followed. TCRdb re-derived calls from the multiplex PCR reads in MiXCR, one entry per CDR3 protein. Among about 700,000 distinct CDR3 sequences listed, roughly 39% were seen once. Sample: peripheral blood. These receptors came from an adult man with Graves' ophthalmopathy.

This chain links TRBV7-8 with TRBJ2-5; 9 positions agree with TRBD1. The J call is doubtful: the DNA matches TRBJ2-1 better. CDR1 is SGHVS, CDR2 FQNEAQ, per germline. The CDR3 runs 15 residues. CDR3 DNA: TGTGCCAGCAGCCGAGCCGACAGGGGGGTAAATGAGCAGTTCTTC. It encodes CASSRADRGVNEQFF.

This clonotype was recorded many times. The gene calls are TRBV7-9 and TRBJ1-4; no clear D. The length of the CDR3 is 16 residues. The V end was cut by 1 base, the J end by 3 bases, with 12 bases between. Germline-derived CDR1 and CDR2 are SEHNR and FQNEAQ (reference sequence). The CDR3 nucleotides are TGTGCCAGCAGCTTAGGCACGGTGCGGTCTAATGAAAAACTGTTTTTT. Encoded protein: CASSLGTVRSNEKLFF.

This clonotype was picked up many times. The genes are TRBV5-1 and TRBJ2-5; D is unclear. V lost 4 bases to trimming and J lost 2 bases, with 12 bases between them. The CDR3 length is 14 residues. From germline, CDR1 is SGHRS and CDR2 YFSETQ. The CDR3 is CASSTRVLQETQYF. The CDR3 nucleotides read TGCGCCAGCAGCACAAGAGTTTTACAAGAGACCCAGTACTTC.

The sample holds a few counts of this clonotype. This chain uses TRBV12-3 or TRBV12-4 with TRBJ1-1; TRBD1 matches 11 bases. The CDR3 is made up of 18 amino acids. After removal of 7 bases from V and 0 bases from J, the junction contained 13 bases not matched to a gene. The CDR3 nucleotides are TGTGCCAGCACCTTAGGTGGGACAGGGGGAGGGTTGAACACTGAAGCTTTCTTT. Its protein is CASTLGGTGGGLNTEAFF.

Many counts were recorded for this clonotype. This chain links TRBV5-1 with TRBJ1-1, with a possible D match to TRBD1 (6 bases). Germline assignment: CDR1 SGHRS and CDR2 YFSETQ. V was trimmed by 0 bases and J by 6 bases, leaving 12 bases between them. The CDR3 loop spans 14 amino acids. CDR3 DNA sequence: TGCGCCAGCAGCTTGGGCCGGGGGCTGGCTGAAGCTTTCTTT. Its protein product is CASSLGRGLAEAFF.

This chain links TRBV29-1 with TRBJ1-6; D ambiguous. V dropped 8 bases and J dropped 7 bases, with 15 bases sitting between them. The CDR3 extends over 13 amino acids. Germline V CDR1 and CDR2: SQVTM, ANQGSEA. CDR3 loop: CSSQFGSNSPLHF. The CDR3 DNA reads as TGCAGCAGCCAATTCGGGTCCAATTCACCCCTCCACTTT.

V and J are TRBV18 and TRBJ1-5, with unresolved D. The V gene lost 2 bases and the J gene lost 8 bases, with 10 bases spanning the gap. Per germline, CDR1 KGHSH and CDR2 LQKENI. The CDR3 covers 13 residues. Here the CDR3 reads CASSPTIHEPQHF. For the CDR3, the DNA is TGTGCCAGCTCACCAACCATTCATGAGCCCCAGCATTTT.

This clonotype was detected many times. The chain carries TRBV7-6 and TRBJ1-1; TRBD1 agrees at 10 bases. Trimming took 6 bases from V and 6 from J; bases not matched to a gene: 10. Germline V lookup: CDR1 SGHVS, CDR2 FNYEAQ. The CDR3 length is 15 residues. The CDR3 sequence: CASSRARDRGPEAFF. The CDR3 DNA follows: TGTGCCAGCAGTAGAGCTAGGGACAGGGGTCCTGAAGCTTTCTTT.

The sample holds many counts of this clonotype. The chain recombines TRBV19 with TRBJ1-5; D might be TRBD1 (6 bases). This CDR3 is 15 amino acids long. Looked up from germline, CDR1 is LNHDA and CDR2 is SQIVND (reference sequence). Trimming removed 3 bases from V and 2 bases from J, with 11 bases in between. The CDR3, as DNA: TGTGCCAGTAGTATCGGGGGGCAAGGCAATCAGCCCCAGCATTTT. Its translation: CASSIGGQGNQPQHF. Full variable domain (rest looked up from reference TRBV19 and TRBJ1-5): DGGITQSPKYLFRKEGQNVTLSCEQNLNHDAMYWYRQDPGQGLRLIYYSQIVNDFQKGDIAEGYSVSREKKESFPLTVTSAQKNPTAFYLCASSIGGQGNQPQHFGDGTRLSIL.

The rearrangement joins TRBV5-1 to TRBJ2-5, with 7 bases fitting TRBD2. The J call may be in error: the DNA end matches TRBJ2-1 better. The CDR3 is 11 amino acids. Germline CDR1 and CDR2: SGHRS and YFSETQ. CDR3 DNA sequence: TGCGCCAGCAGCTCACTAGCGGAGCAGTTCTTC. Protein product: CASSSLAEQFF.

In the case of this clonotype: One base away lies a much larger clone, so this may be a sequencing read error. V gene TRBV9 combines with J gene TRBJ1-1; 7 bases are a match to TRBD1. This CDR3 is 14 amino acids long. Per the germline V gene, CDR1 is SGDLS and CDR2 is YYNGEE. The CDR3 bases are TGTGCCAGCAGCAAACCGACAGGGAACACTGAAGCTTCCTTT. Translating gives CASSKPTGNTEASF.

The chain employs TRBV15 and TRBJ1-5, with D possibly being TRBD1 (6 bases). The CDR3 is 14 amino acids. CDR1 and CDR2 (germline): LNHNV, YYDKDF (reference sequence). Trimming removed 4 bases from V and 4 bases from J, with 11 bases in between. The CDR3 protein is CATSIDRLNQPQHF. CDR3 DNA: TGTGCCACCAGCATCGACAGGTTGAATCAGCCCCAGCATTTT.

Ten or more counts support this clonotype. The gene calls are TRBV11-3 and TRBJ2-2, with D hard to call. Germline V CDR1 and CDR2: SGHNT, YENEEA. This CDR3 region has 15 residues. V gave up 1 base and J gave up 5 bases, with 11 bases separating them. CDR3 amino acids: CASSLAHPLTGELFF. In DNA form, the CDR3 reads TGTGCCAGCAGCTTAGCCCACCCCCTTACCGGGGAGCTGTTTTTT.

The chain couples TRBV2 to TRBJ1-5, with D unresolved. Germline CDR1 reads SNHLY; CDR2 reads FYNNEI. The germline V and J ends were trimmed by 8 bases and 0 bases, with 17 bases remaining between them. The CDR3 is 16 residues long. The CDR3 reads CASLYQREYSNQPQHF. The CDR3, as DNA: TGTGCCAGCTTGTACCAGCGAGAATATAGCAATCAGCCCCAGCATTTT. The full variable domain, rest sourced from reference TRBV2 and TRBJ1-5, is EPEVTQTPSHQVTQMGQEVILRCVPISNHLYFYWYRQILGQKVEFLVSFYNNEISEKSEIFDDQFSVERPDGSNFTLKIRSTKLEDSAMYFCASLYQREYSNQPQHFGDGTRLSIL.

The V and J genes are TRBV19 and TRBJ1-1, with 7 bases lining up with TRBD1. Per germline, CDR1 LNHDA and CDR2 SQIVND (reference sequence). This CDR3 spans 10 amino acids. V was clipped by 5 bases and J by 10 bases; unmatched bases: 1. The CDR3: CASSRQGAFF. DNA of the CDR3: TGTGCCAGTAGTCGACAGGGAGCTTTCTTT.

J is TRBJ1-6 and V is TRBV25-1, with TRBD1 identical over 9 bases. The V segment lost 9 bases and the J segment 2 bases; nucleotides outside the gene matches: 2. Germline CDR1 is MGHDK and CDR2 is SYGVNS. The CDR3 runs 14 residues. CDR3 loop: CARGDRAYNSPLHF. CDR3 DNA: TGTGCCAGGGGGGACAGGGCCTATAATTCACCCCTCCACTTT.

In this sample, this clonotype turned up a few times. The V and J genes are TRBV6-6 and TRBJ1-2; 7 nucleotides agree with TRBD1. With 2 bases clipped from V and 8 bases from J, the junction kept 8 bases outside the gene matches. The length of the CDR3 is 14 residues. Germline V lookup: CDR1 MNHNY, CDR2 SVGAGI (reference sequence). The CDR3 region is CASSYLVTGAGYTF. The CDR3 DNA reads as TGTGCCAGCAGTTACCTTGTTACAGGGGCGGGCTACACCTTC.

This chain uses TRBV7-8 with TRBJ1-1; perhaps TRBD1 as D (5 bases). The germline V and J ends were trimmed by 8 bases and 1 base, with 17 bases remaining between them. The length of the CDR3 is 15 residues. Germline V gene lookup returns CDR1 SGHVS and CDR2 FQNEAQ. CDR3 residues: CASSPRQPTNTEAFF. In DNA form, the CDR3 reads TGTGCCAGCTCTCCTAGACAGCCAACGAACACTGAAGCTTTCTTT.

The table lists this clonotype with a few counts. The gene calls are TRBV7-8 and TRBJ2-6; possible D gene TRBD2, 7 bases. Germline-derived CDR1 and CDR2 are SGHVS and FQNEAQ. This CDR3 has 17 residues. Between the trimmed V and J ends, which lost 0 bases and 2 bases, there was a span of 11 bases. The chain's CDR3 is CASSLAPRGPGANVLTF. Here the CDR3 DNA reads TGTGCCAGCAGCTTAGCCCCGCGGGGGCCTGGGGCCAACGTCCTGACTTTC.

The V and J genes are TRBV19 and TRBJ1-2, with 9 bases matching TRBD1. The germline gives CDR1 LNHDA, CDR2 SQIVND (reference sequence). This CDR3 spans 14 amino acids. V gave up 6 bases and J gave up 4 bases; unmatched junction bases: 6. This CDR3 reads CASREKQGAYGYTF. The CDR3 nucleotides read TGTGCCAGTAGGGAGAAACAGGGGGCCTATGGCTACACCTTC.

Details on this clonotype: Given the absence of the conserved phenylalanine or tryptophan at the CDR3 end, a read error is likely. Written as DNA, the CDR3 is TGTGCCAGCAGCCAAATTCTGGCGGGAGGGAAGGAGACCCAGTACGTC. It specifies CASSQILAGGKETQYV. The V gene is TRBV3-1, the J gene TRBJ2-5; 9 bases are a match to TRBD2. The germline V gene encodes CDR1 LGHDT and CDR2 YNNKEL (reference sequence). The CDR3 has 16 amino acids. J was trimmed by 5 bases and V by 2 bases; bases with no gene match: 9.

This clonotype was counted many times. The chain is built from TRBV19 and TRBJ1-6, with 7 bases matching TRBD1. The CDR3 is 13 residues long. V lost 8 bases to trimming and J lost 5 bases; unmatched junction nucleotides: 3. CDR1 and CDR2 from the germline V gene are LNHDA and SQIVND (reference sequence). The CDR3, as DNA: TGTGCCAGTGGGGGACAGAATAATTCACCCCTCCACTTT. It yields the protein CASGGQNNSPLHF.

This clonotype was counted at least ten times. V and J are TRBV9 and TRBJ1-3; 9 bases fit TRBD1. The CDR3 loop spans 16 amino acids. Looked up from germline, CDR1 is SGDLS and CDR2 is YYNGEE. Trimming cost V 3 bases and J 3 bases; bases outside gene matches: 7. CDR3 amino acids: CASSGPGTGFGNTIYF. CDR3 in DNA: TGTGCCAGCAGCGGACCCGGGACAGGGTTTGGAAACACCATATATTTT.

Details on this clonotype: This may be a read error, as it is one base from a much larger clone. V usage is TRBV5-1 and J usage is TRBJ1-2, with a possible D match to TRBD1 (5 bases). The CDR3 is 14 residues long. CDR1 and CDR2 (germline): SGHRS, YFSETQ. The CDR3 DNA follows: TGCGCCAGCAGCTTCGAGGACACTAACCATGGCTACACCTTC. This translates into CASSFEDTNHGYTF. The full variable domain, rest sourced from reference TRBV5-1 and TRBJ1-2, is KAGVTQTPRYLIKTRGQQVTLSCSPISGHRSVSWYQQTPGQGLQFLFEYFSETQRNKGNFPGRFSGRQFSNSRSEMNVSTLELGDSALYLCASSFEDTNHGYTFGSGTRLTVV.

The table lists this clonotype with many counts. The rearrangement uses TRBV14 and TRBJ1-1; no reliable D call. The germline CDR1 and CDR2 sequences are SGHDN and FVKESK. The V end was cut by 1 base, the J end by 4 bases, with 10 bases between. This CDR3 is built from 14 residues. The CDR3 spells CASSQGRSGTEAFF. CDR3 coding DNA: TGTGCCAGCAGCCAAGGGCGGTCGGGCACTGAAGCTTTCTTT.